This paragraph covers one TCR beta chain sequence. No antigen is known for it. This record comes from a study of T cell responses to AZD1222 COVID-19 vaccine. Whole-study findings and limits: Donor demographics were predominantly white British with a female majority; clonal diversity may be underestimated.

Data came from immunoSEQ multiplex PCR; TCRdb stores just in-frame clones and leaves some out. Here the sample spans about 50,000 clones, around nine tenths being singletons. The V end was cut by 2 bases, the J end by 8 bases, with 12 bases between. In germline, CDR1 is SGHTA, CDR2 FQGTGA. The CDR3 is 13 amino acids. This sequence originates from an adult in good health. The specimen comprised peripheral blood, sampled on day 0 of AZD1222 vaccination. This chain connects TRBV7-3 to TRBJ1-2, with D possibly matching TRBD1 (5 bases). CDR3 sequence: CASSLGQGNGYTF. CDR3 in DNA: TGTGCCAGCAGCTTAGGGCAGGGTAACGGCTACACCTTC. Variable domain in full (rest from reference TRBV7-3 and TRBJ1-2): GAGVSQTPSNKVTEKGKYVELRCDPISGHTALYWYRQSLGQGPEFLIYFQGTGAADDSGLPNDRFFAVRPEGSVSTLKIQRTERGDSAVYLCASSLGQGNGYTFGSGTRLTVV.